This TCR beta chain originates from a study of blood T cell repertoires in COVID-19. As for the study in general: T cells, B-cell-depleted T cells, or PBMCs supplied cDNA or gDNA.

Profiled with immunoSEQ multiplex PCR; TCRdb holds only in-frame clones, not every one. Among over 200,000 clones listed, roughly nine tenths were seen once. Germline V CDR1 and CDR2: SEHNR, FQNEAQ (reference sequence). This CDR3 is 16 amino acids long. V lost 6 bases and J lost 4; bases outside the gene matches: 11. The clonotype comes from a man between 60 and 75 years old who had recovered from COVID-19. The chain recombines TRBV7-9 with TRBJ2-1; 8 nucleotides agree with TRBD2. Input material: peripheral blood. The chain's CDR3 is CASRHPLAGGYNEQFF. The CDR3 nucleotides read TGTGCCAGCAGACACCCTTTGGCGGGGGGTTACAATGAGCAGTTCTTC. Full variable domain (rest looked up from reference TRBV7-9 and TRBJ2-1): DTGVSQNPRHKITKRGQNVTFRCDPISEHNRLYWYRQTLGQGPEFLTYFQNEAQLEKSRLLSDRFSAERPKGSFSTLEIQRTEQGDSAMYLCASRHPLAGGYNEQFFGPGTRLTVL.